This is a list of T cell receptor beta chains from one sample in a study of T cells in Graves' hyperthyroidism and ophthalmopathy. TCRdb called the multiplex PCR reads again in MiXCR, with one record for every CDR3 protein. The table records nearly 750,000 distinct CDR3 sequences, 35% of them present only once. Sequencing was done on a sample of blood. These receptors were taken from a middle-aged woman with Graves' hyperthyroidism. Each CDR3 is given with its conserved first and last residue. Each record gives: CDR3 DNA, CDR3 protein, V gene, J gene, D gene, clone size. A D gene is named only where the DNA matches it firmly. Some rows have no size entry. The others give once, few or many, or a class for an expanded clone.

CDR3 DNA: TGTGCCAGCAGCTCGGGACTAGCGGCAGATACGCAGTATTTT
CDR3 protein: CASSSGLAADTQYF
V gene: TRBV7-9
J gene: TRBJ2-3
D gene: TRBD2
clone size: few

CDR3 DNA: TGTGCCAGCAGTCCCTCGACAGGGGGCTCACCCCTCCACTTT
CDR3 protein: CASSPSTGGSPLHF
V gene: TRBV6-5
J gene: TRBJ1-6
D gene: TRBD1
clone size: many

CDR3 DNA: TGTGCCAGTATCGACAGGGGAAGTAAAACCCAGTACTTC
CDR3 protein: CASIDRGSKTQYF
V gene: TRBV19
J gene: TRBJ2-5
D gene: TRBD1
clone size: -

CDR3 DNA: TGCAGCGTTGTCGACAGGAACACTGAAGCTTTCTTT
CDR3 protein: CSVVDRNTEAFF
V gene: TRBV29-1
J gene: TRBJ1-1
D gene: -
clone size: many

CDR3 DNA: TGTGCCAGCAGTTACCCCAGCCTGGGTCTCAACACCGGGGAGCTGTTTTTT
CDR3 protein: CASSYPSLGLNTGELFF
V gene: TRBV6-5
J gene: TRBJ2-2
D gene: -
clone size: few

CDR3 DNA: TGCGCCAGCGCCTGGAACACCGGGGAGCTGGTTTTT
CDR3 protein: CASAWNTGELVF
V gene: TRBV11-2
J gene: TRBJ2-2
D gene: -
clone size: once

CDR3 DNA: TGTGCCGTCGCGGCGAGCTCCTACAATGAGCAGTTCTTC
CDR3 protein: CAVAASSYNEQFF
V gene: TRBV12-3/TRBV12-4
J gene: TRBJ2-1
D gene: -
clone size: -

CDR3 DNA: TGTGCCAGCAGTGCTAGAGGCAGGGTCGAGGAAAAACTGTTTTTT
CDR3 protein: CASSARGRVEEKLFF
V gene: TRBV25-1
J gene: TRBJ1-4
D gene: -
clone size: once

CDR3 DNA: TGTGCCAGCAGTCCAAAGACAGGATCGGGCTATGGCTACACCTTC
CDR3 protein: CASSPKTGSGYGYTF
V gene: TRBV27
J gene: TRBJ1-2
D gene: -
clone size: -

CDR3 DNA: TGCAGTGCTCTGGACTGGGGCGAGACCCAGTACTTC
CDR3 protein: CSALDWGETQYF
V gene: TRBV20-1
J gene: TRBJ2-5
D gene: -
clone size: many

CDR3 DNA: TGTGCCAGCAGCCAAGACAGGGGGCCAGGGGCACCCCTCCACTTT
CDR3 protein: CASSQDRGPGAPLHF
V gene: TRBV9
J gene: TRBJ1-6
D gene: TRBD1
clone size: -

CDR3 DNA: TGTGCCAGCTCACCGTACGGAGGTCACACTGAAGCTTTCTTT
CDR3 protein: CASSPYGGHTEAFF
V gene: TRBV7-3
J gene: TRBJ1-1
D gene: -
clone size: -

CDR3 DNA: TGTGCCAGCAGTTCAGGAGGGGACCCCTTCGCCCTCCACTTT
CDR3 protein: CASSSGGDPFALHF
V gene: TRBV6-5
J gene: TRBJ1-6
D gene: -
clone size: many

CDR3 DNA: TGTGCCAGCAGACCTGCAATGGGAGCGGGGAGCTCCTACGAGCAGTACTTC
CDR3 protein: CASRPAMGAGSSYEQYF
V gene: TRBV7-9
J gene: TRBJ2-7
D gene: TRBD2
clone size: -

CDR3 DNA: TGTGCCAGCAGTGACCAGACAAACTACTCTGGCTACACCTTC
CDR3 protein: CASSDQTNYSGYTF
V gene: TRBV6-5
J gene: TRBJ1-2
D gene: -
clone size: few

CDR3 DNA: TGCAGTGCCCCTGTGGGCGGAGTCGGAGAGACCCAGTACTTC
CDR3 protein: CSAPVGGVGETQYF
V gene: TRBV20-1
J gene: TRBJ2-5
D gene: -
clone size: many

CDR3 DNA: TGTGCCAGCAGCTTCCAGGGAACGATCGGGGGTAGGGATGGCTACACCTTC
CDR3 protein: CASSFQGTIGGRDGYTF
V gene: TRBV7-2
J gene: TRBJ1-2
D gene: -
clone size: -

CDR3 DNA: TGCAGTGCTAGAGCAAGCGGAAGCGAGCAGTACTTC
CDR3 protein: CSARASGSEQYF
V gene: TRBV20-1
J gene: TRBJ2-7
D gene: -
clone size: many

CDR3 DNA: TGCAGCGTTAAAGCGGGACAGGGGAATGAAAAACTGTTTTTT
CDR3 protein: CSVKAGQGNEKLFF
V gene: TRBV29-1
J gene: TRBJ1-4
D gene: TRBD1
clone size: once

CDR3 DNA: TGTGCCAGCAGTGGGCTTAGACTGCTCCCCTACGAGCAGTACTTC
CDR3 protein: CASSGLRLLPYEQYF
V gene: TRBV6-5
J gene: TRBJ2-7
D gene: -
clone size: -

CDR3 DNA: TGTGCCAGCTCGTATATACAGGAGAATTCACCCCTCCACTTT
CDR3 protein: CASSYIQENSPLHF
V gene: TRBV5-8
J gene: TRBJ1-6
D gene: -
clone size: -

CDR3 DNA: TGTGCCAGCAGTTACGAGGGCTTCACTGAAGCTTTCTTT
CDR3 protein: CASSYEGFTEAFF
V gene: TRBV6-5
J gene: TRBJ1-1
D gene: -
clone size: -

CDR3 DNA: TGTGCCAGCAGCCAAGGCAGGTCAGAGACCCAGTACTTC
CDR3 protein: CASSQGRSETQYF
V gene: TRBV3-1
J gene: TRBJ2-5
D gene: -
clone size: -

CDR3 DNA: TGTGCCAGCAGTGAAGGAAGAACCCTCACCTACGAGCAGTACTTC
CDR3 protein: CASSEGRTLTYEQYF
V gene: TRBV6-5
J gene: TRBJ2-7
D gene: -
clone size: few

CDR3 DNA: TGTGCCAGCAGTTTGTCTGCGGCAGGGCCGGGACTAATAGAGACCCAGTACTTC
CDR3 protein: CASSLSAAGPGLIETQYF
V gene: TRBV27
J gene: TRBJ2-5
D gene: TRBD2
clone size: -

CDR3 DNA: TGTGCCAGCAGCGTGGGTGGTGAGTGGAACACTGAAGCTTTCTTT
CDR3 protein: CASSVGGEWNTEAFF
V gene: TRBV9
J gene: TRBJ1-1
D gene: -
clone size: many

CDR3 DNA: TGTGCCAGCAGTTTAAGGGCCGGGTGGAAGCCTGAAGCTTTCTTT
CDR3 protein: CASSLRAGWKPEAFF
V gene: TRBV28
J gene: TRBJ1-1
D gene: -
clone size: few

CDR3 DNA: TGTGCCAGCAGCCCGACAGACTCGAACACTGAAGCTTTCTTT
CDR3 protein: CASSPTDSNTEAFF
V gene: TRBV7-2
J gene: TRBJ1-1
D gene: -
clone size: few

CDR3 DNA: TGTGCCACCAGTGATTTGAAGGGGCTTCAAGAGACCCAGTACTTC
CDR3 protein: CATSDLKGLQETQYF
V gene: TRBV24-1
J gene: TRBJ2-5
D gene: -
clone size: many

CDR3 DNA: TGCAGCGTTGAAGAAAGGGCTAATGAAAAACTGTTTTTT
CDR3 protein: CSVEERANEKLFF
V gene: TRBV29-1
J gene: TRBJ1-4
D gene: -
clone size: many

CDR3 DNA: TGTGCCACCAGCCAACCCAAACCCCTGACCTCTCCACAGCGTTGGAATGGCTACACCTTC
CDR3 protein: CATSQPKPLTSPQRWNGYTF
V gene: TRBV15
J gene: TRBJ1-2
D gene: -
clone size: many

CDR3 DNA: TGTGCCTGGGCCCACGAACAGGGGGCTGGTGGCTACACCTTC
CDR3 protein: CAWAHEQGAGGYTF
V gene: TRBV19
J gene: TRBJ1-2
D gene: TRBD1
clone size: -

CDR3 DNA: TGTGCCAGCAGCCCGGAACTCGGGGCAGGATGGAACTATGGCTACACCTTC
CDR3 protein: CASSPELGAGWNYGYTF
V gene: TRBV7-2
J gene: TRBJ1-2
D gene: -
clone size: -

CDR3 DNA: TGTGCCAGCAGCTTGCGGGGAAGGGGGCGGAAAGAGACCCAGTACTTC
CDR3 protein: CASSLRGRGRKETQYF
V gene: TRBV5-6
J gene: TRBJ2-5
D gene: TRBD1
clone size: -

CDR3 DNA: TGCGTCGCCCGGAGTGTCGGCTACGAGCAGTACTTC
CDR3 protein: CVARSVGYEQYF
V gene: TRBV10-2
J gene: TRBJ2-7
D gene: -
clone size: many

CDR3 DNA: TGTGCCAGTAGTCCAGGGACAGGGGGAGAGCAGTACTTC
CDR3 protein: CASSPGTGGEQYF
V gene: TRBV19
J gene: TRBJ2-7
D gene: TRBD1
clone size: many

CDR3 DNA: TGTGCCAGTAGTGCCCGGCCTCTTAACAATCAGCCCCAGCATTTT
CDR3 protein: CASSARPLNNQPQHF
V gene: TRBV25-1
J gene: TRBJ1-5
D gene: -
clone size: few

CDR3 DNA: TGTGCCACCAGACCGGGCAAAGGGGCCTCCACAGATACGCAGTATTTT
CDR3 protein: CATRPGKGASTDTQYF
V gene: TRBV15
J gene: TRBJ2-3
D gene: -
clone size: -

CDR3 DNA: TGCAGCCCGACCGGGACAGGGCTTCTCAACGAGCAGTACTTC
CDR3 protein: CSPTGTGLLNEQYF
V gene: TRBV29-1
J gene: TRBJ2-7
D gene: TRBD1
clone size: -

CDR3 DNA: TGTGCCAGCAACCTGGGGGGGACGGGGGAAAAACTGTTTTTT
CDR3 protein: CASNLGGTGEKLFF
V gene: TRBV10-3
J gene: TRBJ1-4
D gene: -
clone size: -

CDR3 DNA: TGTGCCAGCAGCTTAACCGGCAGGGGGAGCACCGGGGAGCTGTTTTTT
CDR3 protein: CASSLTGRGSTGELFF
V gene: TRBV5-1
J gene: TRBJ2-2
D gene: TRBD1
clone size: many

CDR3 DNA: TGCAGTGCTAGAGATGTGAGACAGGGGGCGGGAGGAGCTGAAAAACTGTTTTTT
CDR3 protein: CSARDVRQGAGGAEKLFF
V gene: TRBV20-1
J gene: TRBJ1-4
D gene: TRBD1
clone size: -

CDR3 DNA: TGCGCCAGCAGCCAAGAGACAGGGGGGTACACCGGGGAGCTGTTTTTT
CDR3 protein: CASSQETGGYTGELFF
V gene: TRBV5-1
J gene: TRBJ2-2
D gene: TRBD1
clone size: -

CDR3 DNA: TGTGCCAGCAGGCCGGGACAGGGAACTAATGAAAAACTGTTTTTT
CDR3 protein: CASRPGQGTNEKLFF
V gene: TRBV6-1
J gene: TRBJ1-4
D gene: TRBD1
clone size: few

CDR3 DNA: TGTGCCACCAGTCCCGGGACCCGCTCCTACGAGCAGTACTTC
CDR3 protein: CATSPGTRSYEQYF
V gene: TRBV24-1
J gene: TRBJ2-7
D gene: -
clone size: -

CDR3 DNA: TGCAGCGTTGATGGGAGCGGTGACCGGGATGGCTACACCTTC
CDR3 protein: CSVDGSGDRDGYTF
V gene: TRBV29-1
J gene: TRBJ1-2
D gene: -
clone size: many

CDR3 DNA: TGTGCCAGTAGTATACAGGGACCTACCTATAATTCACCCCTCCACTTT
CDR3 protein: CASSIQGPTYNSPLHF
V gene: TRBV19
J gene: TRBJ1-6
D gene: -
clone size: many

CDR3 DNA: TGTGCCAGCAGCCGGACAGGGGCTGACACCGGGGAGCTGTTTTTT
CDR3 protein: CASSRTGADTGELFF
V gene: TRBV7-9
J gene: TRBJ2-2
D gene: TRBD1
clone size: few

CDR3 DNA: TGTGCCAGCAGTTCCGGGCAGAAGGACTATGGCTACACCTTC
CDR3 protein: CASSSGQKDYGYTF
V gene: TRBV28
J gene: TRBJ1-2
D gene: -
clone size: -

CDR3 DNA: TGTGCCATCAGTGCGGGGACCCAGCGGGAACTGTTTTTT
CDR3 protein: CAISAGTQRELFF
V gene: TRBV10-3
J gene: TRBJ1-4
D gene: -
clone size: once

CDR3 DNA: TGTGCCAGTAGTATTTGGGACGGAGGAACCTACGAGCAGTACTTC
CDR3 protein: CASSIWDGGTYEQYF
V gene: TRBV19
J gene: TRBJ2-7
D gene: -
clone size: few

CDR3 DNA: TGTGCCAGCAGTTTATGGGACACTTACACCTTC
CDR3 protein: CASSLWDTYTF
V gene: TRBV12-3/TRBV12-4
J gene: TRBJ1-2
D gene: -
clone size: many

CDR3 DNA: TGTGCCAGCAGTGAATATCCGGCTCAAGAGACCCAGTACTTC
CDR3 protein: CASSEYPAQETQYF
V gene: TRBV25-1
J gene: TRBJ2-5
D gene: -
clone size: many

CDR3 DNA: TGTGCCAGCAGCCCGAATCTTAACTATGGCTACACCTTC
CDR3 protein: CASSPNLNYGYTF
V gene: TRBV5-6
J gene: TRBJ1-2
D gene: -
clone size: many

CDR3 DNA: TGTGCCAGCAGCCCGGGGCGAGGGACCCCCTACGAGCAGTACTTC
CDR3 protein: CASSPGRGTPYEQYF
V gene: TRBV12-3/TRBV12-4
J gene: TRBJ2-7
D gene: -
clone size: -

CDR3 DNA: TGTGCCAGCAGTTTAATACAGCTAGCCTACGAGCAGTACTTC
CDR3 protein: CASSLIQLAYEQYF
V gene: TRBV24-1
J gene: TRBJ2-7
D gene: -
clone size: -

CDR3 DNA: TGCAGCGTTGATTGGGGCGGGGAGCTGTTTTTT
CDR3 protein: CSVDWGGELFF
V gene: TRBV29-1
J gene: TRBJ2-2
D gene: -
clone size: -

CDR3 DNA: TGTGCCAGCAGCCAAGTTGCCGGGCCGGGAGGTGGCTACACCTTC
CDR3 protein: CASSQVAGPGGGYTF
V gene: TRBV3-1
J gene: TRBJ1-2
D gene: -
clone size: -

CDR3 DNA: TGCGCCAGCAGCTCGGCGGGGGCAAACGGCTACACCTTC
CDR3 protein: CASSSAGANGYTF
V gene: TRBV5-1
J gene: TRBJ1-2
D gene: -
clone size: once